Below are 21 T cell receptor beta chains sequenced from a single sample in a study of response to subunit inactivated influenza vaccine (dated by TCRdb to 2017 to 2018). Receptor libraries were prepared by RT-PCR. The data were produced on an Illumina HiSeq 2500. TCRdb reworked the public reads: Q25 trimming with fastp, MiXCR clone assembly, productive beta chains retained. Each record represents a unique CDR3 protein, reported with the most common genes and DNA among its rows. The sample has roughly 670,000 distinct CDR3 sequences on record, about 15% of them singletons. The ten largest clones add up to approximately 7.6% of the sample. The source was PBMCs from blood, collected approximately 15 days before vaccination. These receptors were collected from a man over 45 who received an inactivated influenza vaccine. Donor details come from another sample of the same person, matched by shared clones.

The chain couples TRBV12-3 or TRBV12-4 to TRBJ1-1, with 7 bases identical to TRBD1. Germline trimming cut 7 bases from V and 6 bases from J; bases unmatched to any gene: 11. The CDR3 has 14 residues. CDR3 DNA sequence: TGTGCCAGCACTCGGGACAGCCTCGGCTCTGAAGCTTTCTTT. It encodes CASTRDSLGSEAFF.

This clonotype was recorded a few times. The chain has TRBV4-3 and TRBJ2-7; D unresolved. The germline gives CDR1 LGHNA, CDR2 YSLEER. Trimming left V 1 base short and J 3 bases short, with 10 bases between. The CDR3 extends over 14 amino acids. The DNA of the CDR3 is TGCGCCAGCAGCCAAGGTAGCACCCGCTACGAGCAGTACTTC. Protein: CASSQGSTRYEQYF.

This sequence joins TRBV28 and TRBJ2-7; the D is unclear. V lost 7 bases and J 0 bases, leaving 10 bases between the germline ends. CDR3 length: 13 amino acids. CDR1 is MDHEN, CDR2 SYDVKM, per germline. CDR3 sequence: CASMTSPSYEQYF. The CDR3 DNA is TGTGCCAGCATGACTTCCCCCTCCTACGAGCAGTACTTC.

V usage is TRBV27 and J usage is TRBJ2-3; 7 bases line up with TRBD2. J gave up 0 bases and V 2 bases, and 14 bases lay outside the gene matches. The CDR3 length is 19 residues. Per germline, CDR1 MNHEY and CDR2 SMNVEV (reference sequence). CDR3 region: CASSLLRVGTGGSTDTQYF. The CDR3 bases are TGTGCCAGCAGTTTACTCCGTGTAGGAACGGGGGGTAGCACAGATACGCAGTATTTT.

The chain recombines TRBV29-1 with TRBJ2-7; no firm D call. CDR3 length equals 13 residues. Germline CDR1 is SQVTM and CDR2 is ANQGSEA. V was shortened by 1 base and J by 0 bases, with 7 bases between the two germline ends. CDR3 coding DNA: TGCAGCGTTGAAGGCACGGACTCCTACGAGCAGTACTTC. It encodes CSVEGTDSYEQYF.

This rearrangement joins TRBV7-2 to TRBJ2-5, with D possibly matching TRBD1 (5 bases). CDR3 length: 14 amino acids. V dropped 5 bases and J dropped 0 bases, with 10 bases sitting between them. CDR1 SGHTA and CDR2 FQGNSA come from the germline V gene. In nucleotides, the CDR3 is TGTGCCAGCAGCGCAGACAGTAACCAAGAGACCCAGTACTTC. Translation gives CASSADSNQETQYF.

This clonotype was counted a few times. The rearrangement uses TRBV27 and TRBJ2-4; D may be TRBD1 (5 bases). The CDR3 consists of 14 residues. Germline lookup yields CDR1 MNHEY and CDR2 SMNVEV (reference sequence). Trimming took 4 bases from V and 4 from J, leaving 11 bases between them. The CDR3, as DNA: TGTGCCAGCAGTTCAAGCCGACAGAAAAACATTCAGTACTTC. This codes for CASSSSRQKNIQYF.

CDR3 protein: CASSARQGISTEAFF. In DNA form, the CDR3 reads TGTGCCAGCAGTGCGCGACAGGGGATTTCCACTGAAGCTTTCTTT. The chain joins TRBV12-3 or TRBV12-4 to TRBJ1-1; 8 positions match TRBD1. Trimming removed 5 bases from V and 4 bases from J; junction bases left unmatched: 9. This CDR3 is 15 amino acids long.

Many counts were recorded for this clonotype. The rearrangement joins TRBV12-3 or TRBV12-4 to TRBJ2-2, with D perhaps TRBD2 (6 bases). The CDR3 spans 15 residues. V shed 5 bases and J shed 5 bases, with 15 bases lying between them. The CDR3 loop is CASSLGLGRTGELFF. The CDR3 region has the DNA TGTGCCAGCAGTCTGGGGCTAGGGAGGACCGGGGAGCTGTTTTTT.

The chain carries TRBV3-1 and TRBJ2-6; no clear D. The ends were cut back, 1 base at V and 5 bases at J, with 6 bases in the middle. The CDR3 spans 14 residues. The germline CDR1 and CDR2 sequences are LGHDT and YNNKEL (reference sequence). In nucleotides, the CDR3 is TGTGCCAGCAGCCAAGGTGCGAGGGCCAACGTCCTGACTTTC. Its protein product is CASSQGARANVLTF.

This clonotype turned up a few times. The V gene is TRBV15, the J gene TRBJ2-1; D tentatively fits TRBD1 or TRBD2 (5 bases each). The germline gives CDR1 LNHNV, CDR2 YYDKDF (reference sequence). Trimming shortened V by 6 bases and J by 2 bases, and 11 bases separated the two germline ends. The length of the CDR3 is 14 residues. The chain's CDR3 is CATSFGGAYNEQFF. In nucleotides, the CDR3 is TGTGCCACCAGTTTTGGGGGAGCCTACAATGAGCAGTTCTTC.

This clonotype showed up just a few times. V and J are TRBV7-9 and TRBJ1-4; weak D call: TRBD1 (6 bases). Trimming cost V 5 bases and J 5 bases, with 12 bases left between them. The CDR3 consists of 14 residues. Germline lookup yields CDR1 SEHNR and CDR2 FQNEAQ (reference sequence). This CDR3 is CASSRTDQNEKLFF. The DNA of the CDR3 is TGTGCCAGCAGCCGGACAGACCAAAATGAAAAACTGTTTTTT.

Only a few counts were recorded for this clonotype. The rearrangement uses TRBV6-1 and TRBJ1-4; D might be TRBD1 (6 bases). The germline V and J ends were trimmed by 5 bases and 3 bases, with 19 bases remaining between them. Germline lookup yields CDR1 MNHNS and CDR2 SASEGT. The CDR3 length is 17 residues. CDR3 in amino acids: CASSSLSTGLANEKLFF. CDR3 coding DNA: TGTGCCAGCAGTAGTCTGTCTACAGGGCTAGCTAATGAAAAACTGTTTTTT.

This clonotype was observed once. The V gene is TRBV5-6, the J gene TRBJ2-5, with 9 bases identical to TRBD1. The CDR3 consists of 15 residues. Germline V gene sequence: CDR1 SGHDT, CDR2 YYEEEE. After removal of 3 bases from V and 10 bases from J, the junction contained 13 bases not matched to a gene. In DNA form, the CDR3 reads TGTGCCAGCAGCTCAGCGGGACAGGGAGAGGGGGTCCAGTACTTC. Translation: CASSSAGQGEGVQYF.

The rearrangement joins TRBV24-1 to TRBJ2-5, with D possibly being TRBD1 (5 bases). CDR1 and CDR2 (germline): KGHDR, SFDVKD. Trimming took off 3 bases at V and 2 bases at J, with 9 bases between the two ends. The CDR3 is made up of 14 amino acids. For the CDR3, the DNA is TGTGCCACCAGTGATATAGGACATCAAGAGACCCAGTACTTC. Residues: CATSDIGHQETQYF.

The chain has TRBV4-3 and TRBJ2-3, with D unclear. Germline-derived CDR1 and CDR2 are LGHNA and YSLEER. The ends were cut back, 0 bases at V and 6 bases at J, with 13 bases in the middle. This CDR3 region has 15 residues. For the CDR3, the DNA is TGCGCCAGCAGCCAAGACTCGATCTTAGGTGATACGCAGTATTTT. This translates into CASSQDSILGDTQYF.

This chain uses TRBV20-1 with TRBJ1-1; TRBD1 might be the D (5 bases). Germline V gene data show CDR1 as DFQATT and CDR2 as SNEGSKA (reference sequence). The CDR3 sequence is 13 residues long. V shed 3 bases and J shed 1 base, with 9 bases lying between them. The CDR3 loop reads CSASRDQNTEAFF. The CDR3 region has the DNA TGCAGTGCTAGCAGGGACCAGAACACTGAAGCTTTCTTT.

This clonotype was counted a few times. V is TRBV9 and J is TRBJ2-3; 8 bases align to TRBD2. The CDR3 is 14 residues long. CDR1 SGDLS and CDR2 YYNGEE come from the germline V gene. J lost 8 bases, V lost 3 bases, and 8 bases had no gene match. The CDR3 bases are TGTGCCAGCAGCGCGGGAGGGGGAATTAGTACGCAGTATTTT. As protein: CASSAGGGISTQYF.

This clonotype turned up a few times. The chain uses TRBV20-1 and TRBJ1-1; possible D gene TRBD1, 5 bases. This CDR3 has 12 amino acids. Germline lookup yields CDR1 DFQATT and CDR2 SNEGSKA (reference sequence). Between the trimmed V and J ends, which lost 5 bases and 4 bases, there was a span of 11 bases. The CDR3 reads CSAEDSVTEAFF. The CDR3, as DNA: TGCAGTGCTGAAGACAGCGTCACTGAAGCTTTCTTT.

This clonotype appeared a few times. The CDR3 spells CASSLDPGISTEAFF. The CDR3, as DNA: TGTGCCAGCAGCTTGGACCCAGGTATTTCCACTGAAGCTTTCTTT. The chain joins TRBV5-5 to TRBJ1-1; D not resolved. V dropped 0 bases and J dropped 4 bases, with 13 bases sitting between them. Looked up from germline, CDR1 is SGHKS and CDR2 is YYEKEE (reference sequence). This CDR3 has 15 amino acids.

The V call is TRBV4-1, the J call TRBJ2-5, with 12 nucleotides matching TRBD1. The CDR3 is 18 residues long. J gave up 8 bases and V 4 bases, and 17 bases lay outside the gene matches. Germline V gives CDR1 MGHRA, CDR2 YSYEKL. The CDR3 nucleotides read TGCGCCAGCAGCCGAGCCGGGACAGGGGGCGAGCGAAGGGGAACCCAGTACTTC. Translating it yields CASSRAGTGGERRGTQYF.